The next 22 T cell receptor beta chains were all read from a single sample in a study of CD8 T cells in Susac syndrome. Random hexamers were used to reverse transcribe roughly 0.5 to 1 ug of RNA. Each CDR3 protein is one row after TCRdb ran MiXCR on the immunoSEQ multiplex PCR reads. The table includes about 83,000 distinct CDR3 sequences, 96% detected once. The sample consisted of CD8+ T cells from PBMCs. These receptors all come from a human donor with Susac syndrome.

The chain employs TRBV7-9 and TRBJ2-2; no clear D. Trimming cost V 7 bases and J 7 bases, with 13 bases left between them. The CDR3 length is 13 residues. In germline, CDR1 is SEHNR, CDR2 FQNEAQ (reference sequence). The CDR3 region is CASISGLIGELFF. In DNA, the CDR3 is TGTGCCAGCATCTCCGGGTTAATCGGGGAGCTGTTTTTT. The whole variable domain, remainder taken from reference TRBV7-9 and TRBJ2-2, is DTGVSQNPRHKITKRGQNVTFRCDPISEHNRLYWYRQTLGQGPEFLTYFQNEAQLEKSRLLSDRFSAERPKGSFSTLEIQRTEQGDSAMYLCASISGLIGELFFGEGSRLTVL.

V and J are TRBV2 and TRBJ2-7; maybe TRBD1 (6 bases). Trimming left V 4 bases short and J 0 bases short, with 13 bases between. In germline, CDR1 is SNHLY, CDR2 FYNNEI. The CDR3 has 15 residues. CDR3 amino acids: CASSGGQRSSYEQYF. The CDR3 coding sequence is TGTGCCAGCAGTGGGGGGCAGCGAAGCTCCTACGAGCAGTACTTC. Drawing the rest from reference TRBV2 and TRBJ2-7, the complete variable domain is EPEVTQTPSHQVTQMGQEVILRCVPISNHLYFYWYRQILGQKVEFLVSFYNNEISEKSEIFDDQFSVERPDGSNFTLKIRSTKLEDSAMYFCASSGGQRSSYEQYFGPGTRLTVT.

This clonotype was seen only once. The chain employs TRBV27 and TRBJ2-7, with unresolved D. Deletions cut 5 bases from V and 1 base from J, with 9 bases between. The CDR3 covers 13 residues. Germline V gene data show CDR1 as MNHEY and CDR2 as SMNVEV (reference sequence). The CDR3 protein is CASSGANSYEQYF. For the CDR3, the DNA is TGTGCCAGCAGTGGAGCGAATTCCTACGAGCAGTACTTC.

The V and J genes are TRBV19 and TRBJ2-1; tentative D call: TRBD1 (5 bases). The CDR3 is made up of 14 amino acids. V lost 5 bases and J 2 bases, leaving 10 bases between the germline ends. CDR1 LNHDA and CDR2 SQIVND come from the germline V gene (reference sequence). CDR3 residues: CASSWGEPYNEQFF. The CDR3 nucleotides read TGTGCCAGTAGTTGGGGCGAGCCCTACAATGAGCAGTTCTTC.

This sequence joins TRBV19 and TRBJ2-2; 7 nucleotides agree with TRBD2. The trim removed 4 bases at V and 0 bases at J, leaving 5 bases unmatched. The germline CDR1 and CDR2 sequences are LNHDA and SQIVND (reference sequence). The CDR3 is made up of 16 amino acids. CDR3 residues: CASSRVLAANTGELFF. The CDR3 DNA is TGTGCCAGTAGTAGGGTGCTAGCGGCGAACACCGGGGAGCTGTTTTTT.

The V call is TRBV28, the J call TRBJ2-5; the D is unclear. This CDR3 comprises 13 residues. Between the trimmed V and J ends, which lost 1 base and 6 bases, there was a span of 9 bases. The germline gives CDR1 MDHEN, CDR2 SYDVKM. The CDR3 here is CASSLLALQTQYF. The CDR3 bases are TGTGCCAGCAGTTTATTAGCATTGCAGACCCAGTACTTC.

Comment on this clonotype: One end of the junction varies from germline; a read error may be responsible. J is TRBJ2-7 and V is TRBV7-9; 11 positions agree with TRBD1. This CDR3 has 15 amino acids. CDR1 SEHNR and CDR2 FQNEAQ come from the germline V gene (reference sequence). CDR3 DNA sequence: TGTGCCAGCAGCCTAGCGGGACAGGGGGAACGCGAGCAGTACTTC. Protein product: CASSLAGQGEREQYF. Variable domain in full (rest from reference TRBV7-9 and TRBJ2-7): DTGVSQNPRHKITKRGQNVTFRCDPISEHNRLYWYRQTLGQGPEFLTYFQNEAQLEKSRLLSDRFSAERPKGSFSTLEIQRTEQGDSAMYLCASSLAGQGEREQYFGPGTRLTVT.

The CDR3 bases are TGCAGCGTTGGCTGGGCAGTGGACTACGAGCAGTACTTC. This encodes CSVGWAVDYEQYF. The rearrangement links TRBV29-1 to TRBJ2-7, with D uncertain. Deletions cut 4 bases from V and 3 bases from J, with 13 bases between. The germline CDR1 and CDR2 sequences are SQVTM and ANQGSEA. There are 13 residues in the CDR3.

The chain recombines TRBV3-1 with TRBJ2-3; D is perhaps TRBD2 (6 bases). Germline V gene lookup returns CDR1 LGHDT and CDR2 YNNKEL (reference sequence). The CDR3 loop spans 15 amino acids. Trimming pared 4 bases from V and 2 bases from J, leaving 13 bases between. The CDR3 sequence is CASSPAAGTTDTQYF. Here the CDR3 DNA reads TGTGCCAGCAGCCCAGCGGCGGGAACCACAGATACGCAGTATTTT.

This chain links TRBV20-1 with TRBJ2-5, with TRBD2 identical over 10 bases. CDR1 and CDR2 (germline): DFQATT, SNEGSKA (reference sequence). V shed 1 base, J shed 2 bases, and the junction held 13 bases outside the gene matches. CDR3 length: 18 residues. CDR3 DNA: TGCAGTGCTAGAGGGGGCTCTGGGCTAGCGGGGGTTCAAGAGACCCAGTACTTC. Amino acids: CSARGGSGLAGVQETQYF.

This chain joins TRBV7-9 and TRBJ2-5; the D gene is possibly TRBD2 (6 bases). Germline V gene lookup returns CDR1 SEHNR and CDR2 FQNEAQ (reference sequence). CDR3 length: 12 residues. The V gene lost 6 bases and the J gene lost 7 bases, with 12 bases spanning the gap. The CDR3 region has the DNA TGTGCCAGCAGTACGGGGGTTTGGACCCAGTACTTC. It is translated as CASSTGVWTQYF.

V and J are TRBV7-9 and TRBJ2-5; possible D gene TRBD1, 5 bases. The CDR3 has 15 amino acids. Germline V CDR1 and CDR2: SEHNR, FQNEAQ (reference sequence). The V end lost 4 bases, the J end lost 4 bases, and 16 bases lay between the germline ends. This CDR3 reads CASSWGWAFGETQYF. The DNA of the CDR3 is TGTGCCAGCAGCTGGGGCTGGGCCTTTGGAGAGACCCAGTACTTC.

The chain combines TRBV29-1 with TRBJ2-5; TRBD2 matches 12 bases. Germline V CDR1 and CDR2: SQVTM, ANQGSEA. CDR3 length: 14 residues. V trimming: 5 bases; J trimming: 3 bases; junction bases outside the gene matches: 4. The chain's CDR3 is CSVPRTSGKETQYF. CDR3 DNA: TGCAGCGTTCCGAGGACTAGCGGGAAAGAGACCCAGTACTTC.

J is TRBJ2-7 and V is TRBV30; the D is unclear. Germline values: CDR1 GTSNPN, CDR2 SVGIG (reference sequence). The CDR3 has 14 residues. Trimming took off 1 base at V and 2 bases at J, with 12 bases between the two ends. CDR3 coding DNA: TGTGCCTGGAGTGACCCCGACTTTACCTACGAGCAGTACTTC. Residues: CAWSDPDFTYEQYF.

The rearrangement uses TRBV9 and TRBJ2-5; tentatively, D is TRBD2 (6 bases). Germline CDR1 is SGDLS and CDR2 is YYNGEE. V lost 4 bases and J lost 1, with 14 bases in between. The length of the CDR3 is 15 residues. The CDR3 sequence: CASSPGTGRQETQYF. CDR3 sequence (DNA): TGTGCCAGCAGCCCAGGGACTGGCCGCCAAGAGACCCAGTACTTC.

The chain is built from TRBV9 and TRBJ2-3; 7 bases align to TRBD2. Unmatched junction bases numbered 6, after V lost 3 bases and J lost 2 bases. The V gene's germline CDR1 is SGDLS and CDR2 YYNGEE. The CDR3 is 15 residues long. The CDR3 nucleotides read TGTGCCAGCAGCGGGGGGACTATAAACACAGATACGCAGTATTTT. Residues: CASSGGTINTDTQYF.

The J gene is TRBJ1-1, the V gene TRBV2, with 8 bases aligning to TRBD1. Germline CDR1 reads SNHLY; CDR2 reads FYNNEI. This CDR3 has 17 amino acids. J gave up 2 bases and V 4 bases, and 12 bases lay outside the gene matches. CDR3 loop: CASSVDPTGGFNTEAFF. Written as DNA, the CDR3 is TGTGCCAGCAGTGTCGACCCTACAGGGGGATTCAACACTGAAGCTTTCTTT. The full variable domain, with the rest looked up from reference TRBV2 and TRBJ1-1, is EPEVTQTPSHQVTQMGQEVILRCVPISNHLYFYWYRQILGQKVEFLVSFYNNEISEKSEIFDDQFSVERPDGSNFTLKIRSTKLEDSAMYFCASSVDPTGGFNTEAFFGQGTRLTVV.

The chain joins TRBV4-3 to TRBJ2-7; a possible D gene is TRBD1 (6 bases). Trimming took off 1 base at V and 2 bases at J, with 9 bases between the two ends. The CDR3 totals 14 residues. Germline V gene lookup returns CDR1 LGHNA and CDR2 YSLEER. The CDR3 sequence is CASSQVTGTYEQYF. The CDR3 coding sequence is TGCGCCAGCAGCCAAGTAACAGGGACCTACGAGCAGTACTTC.

A single count supports this clonotype. The chain has TRBV13 and TRBJ2-1; TRBD1 agrees at 9 bases. Germline trimming cut 5 bases from V and 5 bases from J; bases unmatched to any gene: 7. In germline, CDR1 is PRHDT, CDR2 FYEKMQ (reference sequence). This CDR3 contains 15 residues. The CDR3 DNA follows: TGTGCCAGCAGCACTAGGACAGGGGCGGACAATGAGCAGTTCTTC. Protein product: CASSTRTGADNEQFF.

V and J are TRBV28 and TRBJ2-2, with 7 bases fitting TRBD1. Trimming cost V 5 bases and J 0 bases; bases outside gene matches: 6. CDR3 length: 16 residues. Germline V gene data show CDR1 as MDHEN and CDR2 as SYDVKM. This CDR3 is CASSVTGTANTGELFF. The CDR3 nucleotides are TGTGCCAGCAGTGTGACAGGGACCGCGAACACCGGGGAGCTGTTTTTT.

The chain recombines TRBV7-9 with TRBJ2-7; D unresolved. The CDR3 is 13 amino acids. Looked up from germline, CDR1 is SEHNR and CDR2 is FQNEAQ (reference sequence). V lost 1 base to trimming and J lost 5 bases, with 9 bases between them. The CDR3 region is CASSLDSFHEQYF. CDR3 in DNA: TGTGCCAGCAGCTTAGACAGCTTCCACGAGCAGTACTTC.

The chain joins TRBV9 to TRBJ1-2, with 7 nucleotides matching TRBD1. V shed 3 bases, J shed 4 bases, and the junction held 15 bases outside the gene matches. The CDR3 loop spans 17 amino acids. Germline V lookup: CDR1 SGDLS, CDR2 YYNGEE. The CDR3 DNA reads TGTGCCAGCAGCGCCGACCCGACAGGGCAAAATAGCTATGGCTACACCTTC. Its protein product is CASSADPTGQNSYGYTF.